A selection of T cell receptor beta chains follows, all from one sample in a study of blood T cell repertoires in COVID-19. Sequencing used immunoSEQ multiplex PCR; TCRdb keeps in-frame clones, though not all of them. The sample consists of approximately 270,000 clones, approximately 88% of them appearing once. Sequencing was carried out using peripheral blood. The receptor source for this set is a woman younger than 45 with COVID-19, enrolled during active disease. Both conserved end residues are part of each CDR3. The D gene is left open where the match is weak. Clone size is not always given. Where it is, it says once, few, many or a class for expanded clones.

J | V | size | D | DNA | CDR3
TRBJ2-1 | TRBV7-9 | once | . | TGTGCCAGCCAGTTTTCGGGAGAATCGTCCTACAATGAGCAGTTCTTC | CASQFSGESSYNEQFF
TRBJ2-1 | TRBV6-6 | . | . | TGTGCCGGTTCTGGGGGGAGTGAGCAGTTCTTC | CAGSGGSEQFF
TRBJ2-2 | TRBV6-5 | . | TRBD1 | TGTGCCAGCAGTTACCGAGACAGGGGAGGAACCGGGGAGCTGTTTTTT | CASSYRDRGGTGELFF
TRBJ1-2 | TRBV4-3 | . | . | TGCGCCAGCAGCCAAGGTTCAGTCCTTTATGGCTACACCTTC | CASSQGSVLYGYTF
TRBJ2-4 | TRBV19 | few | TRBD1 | TGTGCCAGTAGTAGGAGTGGACAGGGGACCCAACTGGCCAAAAACATTCAGTACTTC | CASSRSGQGTQLAKNIQYF
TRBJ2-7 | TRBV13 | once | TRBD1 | TGTGCCAGCAGCTTAGGCCAGACAGGGGGGTTCTACGAGCAGTACTTC | CASSLGQTGGFYEQYF
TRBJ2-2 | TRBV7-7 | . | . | TGTGCTAGCAGCTTGGGGAGCGCGAACACCGGGGAGCTGTTTTTT | CASSLGSANTGELFF
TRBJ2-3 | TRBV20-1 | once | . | TGCAGTGCTAGTCGCCGACAATATAGCACAGATACGCAGTATTTT | CSASRRQYSTDTQYF
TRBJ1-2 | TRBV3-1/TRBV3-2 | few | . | TGTGCCAGCAGCCGGGAAGGACAGCATTTCTATGGCTACACCTTC | CASSREGQHFYGYTF
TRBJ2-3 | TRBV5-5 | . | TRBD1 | TGTGCCAGCAGCTTCTACGAAGGGACAGACCGTACAGATACGCAGTATTTT | CASSFYEGTDRTDTQYF
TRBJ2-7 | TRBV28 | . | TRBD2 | TGTGCCAGCAGATCCCTAGCGGGGGGACAATACGAGCAGTACTTC | CASRSLAGGQYEQYF
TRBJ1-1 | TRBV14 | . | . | TGTGCCAGCAGCCAAGAACGGTTGAACACTGAAGCTTTCTTT | CASSQERLNTEAFF
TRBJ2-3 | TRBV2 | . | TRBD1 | TGTGCCAGCACTATGGACAGGGTCGCAGATACGCAGTATTTT | CASTMDRVADTQYF
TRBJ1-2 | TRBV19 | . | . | TGTGCCAGTAGTATAGTGGGCGACTATGGCTACACCTTC | CASSIVGDYGYTF
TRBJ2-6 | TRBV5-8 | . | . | TGTGCCAGCAGCTTCTTGACGGTAGCCCCCTCTGGGGCCAACGTCCTGACTTTC | CASSFLTVAPSGANVLTF
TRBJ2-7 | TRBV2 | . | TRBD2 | TGTGCCAGCAGGGTCGAATCGGGACTAGCGGGGGGGCCAGCTTTCTTC | CASRVESGLAGGPAFF
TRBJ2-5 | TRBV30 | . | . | TGTGCCTGGAGTATAGGAGGCGAGACCCAGTACTTC | CAWSIGGETQYF
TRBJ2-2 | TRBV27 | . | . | TGTGCCAGCAGTTTCCAGACTACTTACACCGGGGAGCTGTTTTTT | CASSFQTTYTGELFF
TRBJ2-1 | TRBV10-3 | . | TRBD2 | TGTGCCATAGTACTAGCGGGGGGGCGGAGCTCCTACAATGAGCAGTTCTTC | CAIVLAGGRSSYNEQFF
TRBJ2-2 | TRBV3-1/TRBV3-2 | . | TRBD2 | TGTGCCAGCAGTCAGCCGGGACTAGCGGGAGTAACAGGAACCGGGGAGCTGTTTTTT | CASSQPGLAGVTGTGELFF
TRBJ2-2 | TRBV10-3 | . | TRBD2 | TGTGCCATCAGCTCCGGGACTAGCGGGGTTCTAAACACCGGGGAGCTGTTTTTT | CAISSGTSGVLNTGELFF
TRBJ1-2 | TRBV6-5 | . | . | TGTGCCAGCAGCTTAGACGGACGGGGCTATGGCTACACCTTC | CASSLDGRGYGYTF
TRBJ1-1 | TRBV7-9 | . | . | TGTGCCAGCAGCTCGAGGACAGAGACGGCTGAAGCTTTCTTT | CASSSRTETAEAFF
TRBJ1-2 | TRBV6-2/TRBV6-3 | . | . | TGTGCCAGCAGTTACTCGAGAATATCTGGCTATGGCTACACCTTC | CASSYSRISGYGYTF
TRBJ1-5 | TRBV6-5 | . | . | TGTGCCAGCAGACCGGAATCTCGGGATCAGCCCCAGCATTTT | CASRPESRDQPQHF
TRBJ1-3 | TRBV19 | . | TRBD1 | TGTGCCAGTAGTACGGAGGACAGGGGGGGGAGCTCTGGAAACACCATATATTTT | CASSTEDRGGSSGNTIYF
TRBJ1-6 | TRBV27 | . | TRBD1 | TGTGCCAGCAGAGACCGACAGGGGGCGGCTTTAAATTCACCCCTCCACTTT | CASRDRQGAALNSPLHF
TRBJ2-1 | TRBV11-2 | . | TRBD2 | TGTGCCAGCAGCTTCCTCTCACTAGCGCGCGGGGATGAGCAGTTCTTC | CASSFLSLARGDEQFF
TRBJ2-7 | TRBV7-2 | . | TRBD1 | TGTGCCAGCAGCTGGGGACAGGGGGTGTACGAGCAGTACTTC | CASSWGQGVYEQYF
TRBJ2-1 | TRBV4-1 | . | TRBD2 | TGCGCCAGCAGCCTGGAGGGTAGACTAGCGGGGTACAATGAGCAGTTCTTC | CASSLEGRLAGYNEQFF
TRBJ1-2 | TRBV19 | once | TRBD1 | TGTGCCTCGACCGGGACAGGGAACTATGGCTACACCTTC | CASTGTGNYGYTF
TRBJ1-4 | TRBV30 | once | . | TGTGCCTGGAGTGCCTATAATGAAAAACTGTTTTTT | CAWSAYNEKLFF
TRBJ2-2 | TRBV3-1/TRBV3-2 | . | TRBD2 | TGTGCCAGCAGCCAATATCGACTAGCGCCAGGCACCGGGGAGCTGTTTTTT | CASSQYRLAPGTGELFF
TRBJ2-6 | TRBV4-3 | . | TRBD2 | TGCGCCAGCAGCCCCGTGGGGGGGGGCTCTGGGGCCAACGTCCTGACTTTC | CASSPVGGGSGANVLTF
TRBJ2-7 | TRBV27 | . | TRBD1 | TGTGCCAGCAGCTTCTCGGAGACAGGGGTTTACGAGCAGTACTTC | CASSFSETGVYEQYF
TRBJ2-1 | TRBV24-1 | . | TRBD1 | TGTGCCACCTCTAGGGACAGCCTCACCTACAATGAGCAGTTCTTC | CATSRDSLTYNEQFF
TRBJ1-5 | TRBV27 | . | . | TGTGCCAGCAGTTTAGTCCCCTATCAGCCCCAGCATTTT | CASSLVPYQPQHF
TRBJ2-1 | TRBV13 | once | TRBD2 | TGTGCCAGCAGCTTAGTCGGTGGGACTACCGACAATGAGCAGTTCTTC | CASSLVGGTTDNEQFF
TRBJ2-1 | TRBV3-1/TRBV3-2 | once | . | TGTGCCAGCAGCCAAGCCCCCGGGGACTCCTACAATGAGCAGTTCTTC | CASSQAPGDSYNEQFF
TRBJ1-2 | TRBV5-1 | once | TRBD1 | TGCGCCAGCAGCTTGGAAGGGGGCGCGGTGGACTATGGCTACACCTTC | CASSLEGGAVDYGYTF
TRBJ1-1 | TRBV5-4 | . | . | TGTGCCAGCAGCTATGGACAGAGCCCAACGAAGAACACTGAAGCTTTCTTT | CASSYGQSPTKNTEAFF
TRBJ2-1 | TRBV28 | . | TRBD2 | TGTGCCAGCACCCGGGGAGGGGTGGGCTCCTACAATGAGCAGTTCTTC | CASTRGGVGSYNEQFF
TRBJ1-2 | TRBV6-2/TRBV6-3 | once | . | TGTGCCAGCAGCCCCCCAGATCAGAACTATGGCTACACCTTC | CASSPPDQNYGYTF
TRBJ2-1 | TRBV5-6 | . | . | TGTGCCAGCAGCTTGACGGGAGCTTACAATGAGCAGTTCTTC | CASSLTGAYNEQFF
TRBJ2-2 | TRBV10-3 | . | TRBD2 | TGTGCCATCACATCCGGACTAGCGGGCACCGGGGAGCTGTTTTTT | CAITSGLAGTGELFF
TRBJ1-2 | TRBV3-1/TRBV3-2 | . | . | TGTGCCAGCAGCCAAGAGGGTCGGGGTGGCTACACCTTC | CASSQEGRGGYTF
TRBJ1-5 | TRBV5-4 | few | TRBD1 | TGTGCCAGCAGCCCGGTCCCGGGACAGAATCAGCCCCAGCATTTT | CASSPVPGQNQPQHF
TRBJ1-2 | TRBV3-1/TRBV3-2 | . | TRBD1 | TGTGCCAGCAGCCTGCGACAGGGGGCGTCTGGCTACACCTTC | CASSLRQGASGYTF
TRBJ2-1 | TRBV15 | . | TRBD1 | TGTGCCACCAGCAGAGATCGGGGGACAGGGGGTTACAATGAGCAGTTCTTC | CATSRDRGTGGYNEQFF